The sample holds many counts of the clone carrying this TCR beta chain. Its antigen is undetermined. The CDR3 end is not reached by the read, which stops 3 residues before it; the germline J gene fills it in. Sequencing was performed with immunoSEQ multiplex PCR; in TCRdb, only in-frame clones are kept and a portion is missing. Sampling found about 31,000 clones, none seen once. This CDR3 is built from 15 residues. V lost 4 bases and J lost 6; bases outside the gene matches: 4. Germline-derived CDR1 and CDR2 are SGDLS and YYNGEE. Donors gave roughly 4.5 to 8 ml heparinized peripheral whole blood. These data belong to a study of T cell clonality in common variable immunodeficiency. The study's findings and limits: Fewer deletions and N-nucleotide insertions were reportedly seen in common variable immunodeficiency TCR beta sequences. CVID subjects had higher TCRbeta clonality than healthy controls, most marked in about a third.

This clonotype originated in a person aged 18 to 75 in good health. Specimen: peripheral blood mononuclear cells. This rearrangement joins TRBV9 to TRBJ1-6; 10 bases line up with TRBD1. This chain's CDR3 is CASSPGQGGNSPLHF. The CDR3 bases that were read are TGTGCCAGCAGCCCTGGACAGGGGGGTAATTCACCC.